The source of this TCR beta chain is a study of T cell responses to AZD1222 COVID-19 vaccine. Study-wide background: Combined were second doses at about 4 or about 12 weeks. General study results and limits: Clonal diversity was possibly underestimated, and white British individuals and females predominated among donors.

This clone was counted only a few times. Its target is unknown. Profiling relied on immunoSEQ multiplex PCR, and the TCRdb table lists in-frame clones only, not all of them. The sample contains 150,000 or so clones, roughly nine tenths of which appear only once. V was cut by 2 bases and J by 4 bases, with 5 bases left in between. Germline-derived CDR1 and CDR2 are SGHDT and YYEEEE. CDR3 size: 12 residues. The receptor's source is an adult in good health. Source: peripheral blood, taken on day 0 of AZD1222 vaccination. The chain combines TRBV5-6 with TRBJ2-3; D gene ambiguous. CDR3 residues: CASSFDPDTQYF. The CDR3 bases are TGTGCCAGCAGCTTTGACCCAGATACGCAGTATTTT. Variable domain in full (rest from reference TRBV5-6 and TRBJ2-3): DAGVTQSPTHLIKTRGQQVTLRCSPKSGHDTVSWYQQALGQGPQFIFQYYEEEERQRGNFPDRFSGHQFPNYSSELNVNALLLGDSALYLCASSFDPDTQYFGPGTRLTVL.